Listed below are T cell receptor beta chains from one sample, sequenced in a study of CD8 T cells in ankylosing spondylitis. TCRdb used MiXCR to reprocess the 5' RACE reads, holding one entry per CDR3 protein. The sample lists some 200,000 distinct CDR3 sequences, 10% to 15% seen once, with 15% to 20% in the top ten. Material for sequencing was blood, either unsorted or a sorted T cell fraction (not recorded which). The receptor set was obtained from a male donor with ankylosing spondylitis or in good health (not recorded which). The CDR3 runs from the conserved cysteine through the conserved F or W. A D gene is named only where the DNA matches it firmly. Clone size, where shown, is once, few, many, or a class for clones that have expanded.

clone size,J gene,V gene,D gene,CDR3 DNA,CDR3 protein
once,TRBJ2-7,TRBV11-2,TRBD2,TGTGCCAGCATGATTCCCGGGGGGTCCTACGAGCAGTACTTC,CASMIPGGSYEQYF
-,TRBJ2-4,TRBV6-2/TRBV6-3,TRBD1,TGTGCCAGCAGCCAGACAGGGGATGTGAACATTCAGTACTTC,CASSQTGDVNIQYF
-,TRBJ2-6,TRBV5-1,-,TGCGCCAGCAGCTTGTTGATCCATCAAGGGGACTCTGGGGCCAACGTCCTGACTTTC,CASSLLIHQGDSGANVLTF
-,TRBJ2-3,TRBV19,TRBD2,TGTGCCAGTAGTGTACGACTAGCGGGGAGTACAGATACGCAGTATTTT,CASSVRLAGSTDTQYF
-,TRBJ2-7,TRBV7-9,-,TGTGCCAGCCGGTCGGGACCGCGCTACGAGCAGTACTTC,CASRSGPRYEQYF
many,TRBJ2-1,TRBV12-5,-,TGTGCTAGTTTACAGGACCCCTACAATGAGCAGTTCTTC,CASLQDPYNEQFF
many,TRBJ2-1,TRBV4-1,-,TGCGCCAGCAGCCAAGATTTCCATGAGCAGTTCTTC,CASSQDFHEQFF
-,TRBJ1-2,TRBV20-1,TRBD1,TGCAGTGCTAGAGATGACAGGGTATACGGCTACACCTTC,CSARDDRVYGYTF
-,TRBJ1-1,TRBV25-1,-,TGTGCCAGCAGTCCGGGGATGAACACTGAAGCTTTCTTT,CASSPGMNTEAFF
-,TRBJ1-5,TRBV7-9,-,TGTGCCAGCAGCTTGGGCTCGGCTCTCAATCAGCCCCAGCATTTT,CASSLGSALNQPQHF
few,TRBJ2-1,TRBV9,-,TGTGCCAGCGGTGCCCCGTACAATGAGCAGTTCTTC,CASGAPYNEQFF
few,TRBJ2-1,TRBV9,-,TGTGCCAGCAGCGCAGATGTCGAGCAGTTCTTC,CASSADVEQFF
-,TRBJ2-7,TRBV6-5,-,TGTGCCAGCAGGTATGGACGCGGTACCCACGAGCAGTACTTC,CASRYGRGTHEQYF
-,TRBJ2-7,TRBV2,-,TGTGCCAGCAGTGGGTTCACAGAAGGGAGCTCCTACGAGCAGTACTTC,CASSGFTEGSSYEQYF
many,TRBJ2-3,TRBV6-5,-,TGTGCCAGCAGTTACGGGAGCACAGATACGCAGTATTTT,CASSYGSTDTQYF
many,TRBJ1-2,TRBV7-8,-,TGTGCCAGCAGCTTAGCGCTAGACATAGACTATGGCTACACCTTC,CASSLALDIDYGYTF
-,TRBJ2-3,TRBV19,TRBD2,TGTGCCAGTAGTATAGAGGAGAGCGGGGGCACAGATACGCAGTATTTT,CASSIEESGGTDTQYF
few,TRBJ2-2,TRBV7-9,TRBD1,TGTGCCAGCAGCTCAAACAGGGGCCCCGCGAACACCGGGGAGCTGTTTTTT,CASSSNRGPANTGELFF
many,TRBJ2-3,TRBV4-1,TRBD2,TGCGCCAGCAGCCAATCTTATCTAGCGGGGAACACAGATACGCAGTATTTT,CASSQSYLAGNTDTQYF
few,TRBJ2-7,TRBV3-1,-,TGTGCCAGCAGCCAAAACGAGTTGTCCAGTCTGGAATACGAGCAGTACTTC,CASSQNELSSLEYEQYF
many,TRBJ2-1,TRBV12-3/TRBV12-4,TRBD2,TGTGCCAGCAGTTTCCCTAGCGGGATAGTAAATGAGCAGTTCTTC,CASSFPSGIVNEQFF
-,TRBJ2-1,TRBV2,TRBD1,TGTGCCAGCAGCCCCGCAGGGGGCGACAGTTCGCAGTTCTTC,CASSPAGGDSSQFF
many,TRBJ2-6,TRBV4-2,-,TGTGCCAGCAGCCAAGCAGCTGCCTCTGGGGCCAACGTCCTGACTTTC,CASSQAAASGANVLTF
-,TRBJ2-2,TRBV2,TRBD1,TGTGCCAGCAGCACCGGGGAGTCGGGACAGGGGATCGGGGAGCTGTTTTTT,CASSTGESGQGIGELFF
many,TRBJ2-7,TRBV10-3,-,TGTGCCATCAGACAGATTAGCTCCTACGAGCAGTACTTC,CAIRQISSYEQYF
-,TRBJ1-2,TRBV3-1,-,TGTGCCAGCAGCCAAGAGGACTACGGAGAGAGCGACTATGGCTACACCTTC,CASSQEDYGESDYGYTF
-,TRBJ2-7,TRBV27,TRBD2,TGTGCCAGCAGTGCCTCCGGGACTAGCCGCTACGAGCAGTACTTC,CASSASGTSRYEQYF
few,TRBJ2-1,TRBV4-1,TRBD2,TGCGCCAGCAGCCAAGATGCCCCTATACTAGCGGGGGGGCGTAATGAGCAGTTCTTC,CASSQDAPILAGGRNEQFF
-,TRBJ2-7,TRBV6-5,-,TGTGCCAGCAGTTATTCGACTGGGCACTACGAGCAGTACTTC,CASSYSTGHYEQYF
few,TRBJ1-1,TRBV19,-,TGTGCCAGTAGTATTCAAGGACAGTTGAACACTGAAGCTTTCTTT,CASSIQGQLNTEAFF
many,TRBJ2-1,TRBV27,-,TGTGCCAGCAGCACTATCGGGACTGGGGACTTCAATGAGCAGTTCTTC,CASSTIGTGDFNEQFF
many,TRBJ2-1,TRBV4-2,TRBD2,TGTGCCAGCAGCCAAGATAGCGGGGGGGCCAATGAGCAGTTCTTC,CASSQDSGGANEQFF
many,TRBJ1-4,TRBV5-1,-,TGCGCCAGCAGCTTGGTCGGATTAGCAACTAATGAAAAACTGTTTTTT,CASSLVGLATNEKLFF
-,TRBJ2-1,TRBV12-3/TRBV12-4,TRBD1,TGTGCCAGCACTCCGGTGAGCAGGGGGTCAGACAATGAGCAGTTCTTC,CASTPVSRGSDNEQFF
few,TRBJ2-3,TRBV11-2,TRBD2,TGTGCCAGCAGCTTGAGTCCCGCCGGGACTAGCGGGATTAGCACAGATACGCAGTATTTT,CASSLSPAGTSGISTDTQYF
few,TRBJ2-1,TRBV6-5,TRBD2,TGTGCCAGCAGTTCCTGGACTAGCGGGAGGGATTCCAATGAGCAGTTCTTC,CASSSWTSGRDSNEQFF
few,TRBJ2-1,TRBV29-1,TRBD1,TGCAGCGTTGGGGGCGGACAGGGGGGGTACAATGAGCAGTTCTTC,CSVGGGQGGYNEQFF
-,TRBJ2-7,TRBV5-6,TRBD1,TGTGCCAGCAGCAAGGGACAGGAATTCTACGAGCAGTACTTC,CASSKGQEFYEQYF
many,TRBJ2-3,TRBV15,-,TGTGCCACCAGCAGAGATGGGGACGGCGGTACAGATACGCAGTATTTT,CATSRDGDGGTDTQYF
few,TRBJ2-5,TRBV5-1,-,TGCGCCAGCAGCTTCTACAGCGCCCAAGAGACCCAGTACTTC,CASSFYSAQETQYF
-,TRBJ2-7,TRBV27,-,TGTGCCAGCAGTTTACGGCTCCTCGGTAGCTACGAGCAGTACTTC,CASSLRLLGSYEQYF
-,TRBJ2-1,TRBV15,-,TGTGCCACCAGCGGGGAGACATACAATGAGCAGTTCTTC,CATSGETYNEQFF
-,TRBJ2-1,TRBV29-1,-,TGCAGCGTCCCAGGACGGGAGCGGTACAATGAGCAGTTCTTC,CSVPGRERYNEQFF
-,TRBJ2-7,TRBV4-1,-,TGCGCCAGCAGCCGCGGCTTGGGCTCCGAGCAGTACTTC,CASSRGLGSEQYF
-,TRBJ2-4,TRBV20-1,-,TGCAGTGGAGACACCCCGGTGGGAAACATTCAGTACTTC,CSGDTPVGNIQYF